The sequence of this T cell receptor beta chain was determined in a study of shared clonotypes between healthy human individuals. CD8 cells classed as naive were CD45RO-negative and positively selected for CCR7, excluding terminally differentiated effector memory CD45RA+ cells. Donors, without exception, were Caucasian adults residing in Nashville, Tennessee. Study-wide results and limits: Rarefaction revealed incomplete sorted-subset sequencing despite large depth.

Sequencing was at deep level. Each cell subset's genomic DNA was divided evenly among several immunoSEQ plates. Measured with immunoSEQ multiplex PCR; TCRdb has only the in-frame clones, and not every one. This sample has 550,000 to 750,000 clones, with 95% found just once. This clone was recorded once. Antigen unknown. The germline gives CDR1 SQVTM, CDR2 ANQGSEA. The V end was cut by 1 base, the J end by 0 bases, with 13 bases between. The CDR3 loop spans 16 amino acids. The source of this sequence is a woman aged 25-40 years in good health. The chain couples TRBV29-1 to TRBJ2-1; D is ambiguous. The specimen was naive CD8+ T cells sorted from blood. CDR3 sequence reads: CSVEGSRTGSYNEQFF. The CDR3 DNA is TGCAGCGTTGAAGGTTCGAGGACGGGCTCCTACAATGAGCAGTTCTTC.